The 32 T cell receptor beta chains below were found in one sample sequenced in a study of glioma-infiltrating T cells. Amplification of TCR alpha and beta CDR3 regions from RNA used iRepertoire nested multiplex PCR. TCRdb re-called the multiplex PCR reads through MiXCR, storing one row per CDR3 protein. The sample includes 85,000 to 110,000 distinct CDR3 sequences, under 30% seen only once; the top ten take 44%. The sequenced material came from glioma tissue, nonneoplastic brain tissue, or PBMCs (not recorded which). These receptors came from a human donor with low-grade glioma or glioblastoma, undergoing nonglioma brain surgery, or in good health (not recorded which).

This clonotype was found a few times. DNA for the CDR3: TGCAGCGTTGAGAGGACGGGCTATGGCTACACCTTC. Translating it yields CSVERTGYGYTF. This chain links TRBV29-1 with TRBJ1-2; D remains ambiguous. Germline V gene sequence: CDR1 SQVTM, CDR2 ANQGSEA. CDR3 length equals 12 residues. The V and J ends lost 3 bases and 4 bases respectively, with 9 bases between them.

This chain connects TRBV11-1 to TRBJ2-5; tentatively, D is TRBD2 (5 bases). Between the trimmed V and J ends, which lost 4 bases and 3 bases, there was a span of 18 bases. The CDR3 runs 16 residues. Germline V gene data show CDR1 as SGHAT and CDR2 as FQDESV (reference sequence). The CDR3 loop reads CASSSLTQRRKETQYF. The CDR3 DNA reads TGTGCCAGCAGCTCCCTTACTCAGCGGAGAAAAGAGACCCAGTACTTC.

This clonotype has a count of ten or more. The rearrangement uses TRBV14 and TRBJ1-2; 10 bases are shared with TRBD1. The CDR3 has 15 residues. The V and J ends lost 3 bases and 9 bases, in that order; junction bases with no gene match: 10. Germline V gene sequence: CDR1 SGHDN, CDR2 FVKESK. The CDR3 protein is CASSQTGTGDFSYTF. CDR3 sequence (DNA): TGTGCCAGCAGCCAGACCGGGACAGGGGATTTTAGCTACACCTTC.

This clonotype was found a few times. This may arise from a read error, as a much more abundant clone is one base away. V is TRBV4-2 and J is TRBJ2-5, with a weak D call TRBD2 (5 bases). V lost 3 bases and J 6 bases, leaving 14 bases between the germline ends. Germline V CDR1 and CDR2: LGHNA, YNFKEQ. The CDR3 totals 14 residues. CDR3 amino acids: CASSQTIGEKTQYF. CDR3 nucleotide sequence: TGTGCCAGCAGCCAGACTATCGGAGAGAAGACCCAGTACTTC.

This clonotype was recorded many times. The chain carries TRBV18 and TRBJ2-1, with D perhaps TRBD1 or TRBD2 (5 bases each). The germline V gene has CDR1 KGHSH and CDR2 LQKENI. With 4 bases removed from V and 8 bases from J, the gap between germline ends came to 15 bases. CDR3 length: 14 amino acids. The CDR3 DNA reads TGTGCCAGCTCACTCCTTCGGGACGGCTATGAGCAGTTCTTC. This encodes CASSLLRDGYEQFF.

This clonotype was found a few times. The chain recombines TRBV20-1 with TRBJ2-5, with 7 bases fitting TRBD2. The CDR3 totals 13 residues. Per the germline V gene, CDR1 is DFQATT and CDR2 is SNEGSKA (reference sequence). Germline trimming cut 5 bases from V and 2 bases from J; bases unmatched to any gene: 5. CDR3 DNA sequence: TGCAGTGCTCTTTCGGGGGGTCAAGAGACCCAGTACTTC. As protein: CSALSGGQETQYF.

The CDR3 loop reads CAGATSGGTDTQYF. CDR3 in DNA: TGTGCTGGTGCCACGAGCGGGGGCACAGATACGCAGTATTTT. The chain has TRBV12-5 and TRBJ2-3; 7 nucleotides line up with TRBD2. CDR3 length: 14 amino acids. Germline V CDR1 and CDR2: LGHNT, FRNRAP. Trimming at V came to 11 bases and at J to 1 base, leaving 9 bases not matched to a gene.

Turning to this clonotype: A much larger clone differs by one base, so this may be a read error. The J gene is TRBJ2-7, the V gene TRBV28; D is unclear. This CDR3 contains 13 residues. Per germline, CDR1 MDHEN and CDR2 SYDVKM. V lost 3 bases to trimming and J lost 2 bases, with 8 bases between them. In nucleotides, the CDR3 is TGTGCCAGCAGTTTCAAGGGAACCTACGAGCAGTACTTC. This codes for CASSFKGTYEQYF.

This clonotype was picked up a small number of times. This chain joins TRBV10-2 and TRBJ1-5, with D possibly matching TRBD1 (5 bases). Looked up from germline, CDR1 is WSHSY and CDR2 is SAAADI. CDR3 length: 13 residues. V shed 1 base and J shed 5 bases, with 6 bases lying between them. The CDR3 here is CASSELGDQPQHF. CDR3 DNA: TGCGCCAGCAGTGAGTTAGGGGATCAGCCCCAGCATTTT.

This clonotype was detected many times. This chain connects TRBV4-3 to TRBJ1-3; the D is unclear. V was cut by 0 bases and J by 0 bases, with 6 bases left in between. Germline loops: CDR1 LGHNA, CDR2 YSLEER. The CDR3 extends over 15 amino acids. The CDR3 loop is CASSQDKRSGNTIYF. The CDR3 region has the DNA TGCGCCAGCAGCCAAGATAAACGCTCTGGAAACACCATATATTTT.

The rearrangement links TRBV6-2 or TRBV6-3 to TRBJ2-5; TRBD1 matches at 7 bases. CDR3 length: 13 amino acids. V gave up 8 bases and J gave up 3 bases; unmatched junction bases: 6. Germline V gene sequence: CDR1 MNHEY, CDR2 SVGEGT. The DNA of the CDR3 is TGTGCCAGCGGGGACAGTGCCAAAGAGACCCAGTACTTC. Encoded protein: CASGDSAKETQYF.

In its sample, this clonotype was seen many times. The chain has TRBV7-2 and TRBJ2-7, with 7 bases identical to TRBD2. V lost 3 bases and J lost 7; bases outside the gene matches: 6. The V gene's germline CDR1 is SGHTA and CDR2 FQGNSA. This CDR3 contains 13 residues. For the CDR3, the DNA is TGTGCCAGCAGCTTCTATGCGCGGGGGGAGCAGTACTTC. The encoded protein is CASSFYARGEQYF.

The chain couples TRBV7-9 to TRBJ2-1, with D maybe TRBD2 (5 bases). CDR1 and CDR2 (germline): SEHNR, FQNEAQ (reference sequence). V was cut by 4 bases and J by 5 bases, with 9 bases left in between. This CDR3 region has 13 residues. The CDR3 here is CASSSIGNNEQFF. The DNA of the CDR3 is TGTGCCAGCAGCTCAATCGGGAACAATGAGCAGTTCTTC.

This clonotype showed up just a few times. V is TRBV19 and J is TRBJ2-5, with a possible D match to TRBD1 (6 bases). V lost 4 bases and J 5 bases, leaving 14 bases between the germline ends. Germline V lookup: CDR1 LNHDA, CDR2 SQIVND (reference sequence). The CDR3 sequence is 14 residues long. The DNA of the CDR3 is TGTGCCAGTAGTAGGGGGCAGGGTACCGAGACCCAGTACTTC. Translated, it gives CASSRGQGTETQYF.

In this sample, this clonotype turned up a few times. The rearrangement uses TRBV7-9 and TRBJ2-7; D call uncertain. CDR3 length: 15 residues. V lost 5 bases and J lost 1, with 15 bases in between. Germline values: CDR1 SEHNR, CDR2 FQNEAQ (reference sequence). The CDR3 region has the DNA TGTGCCAGCAGCCTCCCCTTGGGTGGATCCTACGAGCAGTACTTC. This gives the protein CASSLPLGGSYEQYF.

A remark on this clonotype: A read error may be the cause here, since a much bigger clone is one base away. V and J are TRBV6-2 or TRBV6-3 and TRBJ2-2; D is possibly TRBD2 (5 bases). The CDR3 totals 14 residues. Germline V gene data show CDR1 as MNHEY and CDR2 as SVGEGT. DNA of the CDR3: TGTGCCAGCAGGCGCGACATAGGCACCGGGGAGCGGTTTTTT. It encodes CASRRDIGTGERFF.

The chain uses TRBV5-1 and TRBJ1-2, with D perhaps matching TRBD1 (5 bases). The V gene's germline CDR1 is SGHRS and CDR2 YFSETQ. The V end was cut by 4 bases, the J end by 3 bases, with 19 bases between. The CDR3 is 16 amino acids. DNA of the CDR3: TGCGCCAGCAGCCCCCCCAGGGCGGGGAATGACTATGGCTACACCTTC. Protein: CASSPPRAGNDYGYTF.

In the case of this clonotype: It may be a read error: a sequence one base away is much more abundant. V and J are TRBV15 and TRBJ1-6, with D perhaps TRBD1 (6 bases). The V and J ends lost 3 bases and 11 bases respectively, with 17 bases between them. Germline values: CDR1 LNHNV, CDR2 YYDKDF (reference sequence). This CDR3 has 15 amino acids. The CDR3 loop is CATSRSTGLRTPLHF. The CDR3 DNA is TGTGCCACCAGCAGGTCGACAGGCCTCCGGACACCCCTCCACTTT.

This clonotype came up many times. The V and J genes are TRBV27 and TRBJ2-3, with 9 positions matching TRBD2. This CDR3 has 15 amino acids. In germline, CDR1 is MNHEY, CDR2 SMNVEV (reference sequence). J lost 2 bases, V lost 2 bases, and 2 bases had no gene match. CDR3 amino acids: CASSLVAGVTDTQYF. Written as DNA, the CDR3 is TGTGCCAGCAGTTTAGTAGCGGGGGTCACAGATACGCAGTATTTT.

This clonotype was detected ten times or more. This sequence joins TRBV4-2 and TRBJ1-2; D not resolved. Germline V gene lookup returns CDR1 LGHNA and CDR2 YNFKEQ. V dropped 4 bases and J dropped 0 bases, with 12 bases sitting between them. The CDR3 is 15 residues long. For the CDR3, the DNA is TGTGCCAGCAGCCCAGACCCTTTCCCTAACTATGGCTACACCTTC. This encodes CASSPDPFPNYGYTF.

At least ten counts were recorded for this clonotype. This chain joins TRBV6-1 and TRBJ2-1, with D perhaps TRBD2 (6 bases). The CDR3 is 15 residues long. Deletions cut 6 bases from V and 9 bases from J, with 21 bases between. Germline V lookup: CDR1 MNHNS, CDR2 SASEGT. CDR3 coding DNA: TGTGCCAGCAGCCTCTCGTTGGTAGGAGGGAGTGAGCAGTTCTTC. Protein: CASSLSLVGGSEQFF.

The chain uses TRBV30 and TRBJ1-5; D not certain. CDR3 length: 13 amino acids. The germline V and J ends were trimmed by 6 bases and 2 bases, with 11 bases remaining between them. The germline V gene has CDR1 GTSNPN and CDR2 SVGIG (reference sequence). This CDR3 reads CACGDMGNQPQHF. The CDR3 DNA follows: TGTGCCTGTGGGGATATGGGCAATCAGCCCCAGCATTTT.

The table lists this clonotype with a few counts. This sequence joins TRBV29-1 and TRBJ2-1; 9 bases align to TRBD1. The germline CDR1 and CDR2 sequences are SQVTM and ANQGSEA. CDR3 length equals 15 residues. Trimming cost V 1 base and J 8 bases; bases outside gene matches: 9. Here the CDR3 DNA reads TGCAGCGTTGAAGCTGGGACAGGGCTCGGGGATGAGCAGTTCTTC. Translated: CSVEAGTGLGDEQFF.

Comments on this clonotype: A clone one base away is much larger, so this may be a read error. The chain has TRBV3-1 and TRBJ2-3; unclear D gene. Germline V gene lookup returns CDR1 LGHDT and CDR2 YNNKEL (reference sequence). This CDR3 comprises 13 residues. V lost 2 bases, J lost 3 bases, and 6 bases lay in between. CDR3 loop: CASSQSCTDTQYF. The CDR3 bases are TGTGCCAGCAGCCAATCCTGTACAGATACGCAGTATTTT.

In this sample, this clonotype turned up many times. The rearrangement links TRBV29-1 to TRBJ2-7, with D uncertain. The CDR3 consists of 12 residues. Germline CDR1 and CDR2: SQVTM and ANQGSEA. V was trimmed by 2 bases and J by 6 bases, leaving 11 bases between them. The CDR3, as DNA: TGCAGCGTTGAAAGTGGGTTCGGCGAGCAGTACTTC. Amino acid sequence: CSVESGFGEQYF.

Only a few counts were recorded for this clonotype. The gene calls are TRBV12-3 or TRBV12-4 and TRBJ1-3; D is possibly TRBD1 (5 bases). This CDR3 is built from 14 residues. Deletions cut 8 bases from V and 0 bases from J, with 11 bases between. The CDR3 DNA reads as TGTGCCAGCGTCAGACAGAACTCTGGAAACACCATATATTTT. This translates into CASVRQNSGNTIYF.

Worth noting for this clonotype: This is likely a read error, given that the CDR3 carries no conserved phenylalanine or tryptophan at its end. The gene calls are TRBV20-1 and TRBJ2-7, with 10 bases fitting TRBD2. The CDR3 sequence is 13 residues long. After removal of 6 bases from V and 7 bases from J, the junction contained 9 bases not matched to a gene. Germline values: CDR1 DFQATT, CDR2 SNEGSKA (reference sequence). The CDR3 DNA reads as TGCAGTGCCCATAGCGGGGGGTTGTATGAGCAGTACTCC. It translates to CSAHSGGLYEQYS.

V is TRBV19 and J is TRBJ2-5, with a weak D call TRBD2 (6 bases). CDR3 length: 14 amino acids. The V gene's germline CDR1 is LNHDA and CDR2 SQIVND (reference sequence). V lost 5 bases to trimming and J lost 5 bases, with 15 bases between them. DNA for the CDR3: TGTGCCAGTAGTCCGACGACTAGTCAGGAGACCCAGTACTTC. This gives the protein CASSPTTSQETQYF.

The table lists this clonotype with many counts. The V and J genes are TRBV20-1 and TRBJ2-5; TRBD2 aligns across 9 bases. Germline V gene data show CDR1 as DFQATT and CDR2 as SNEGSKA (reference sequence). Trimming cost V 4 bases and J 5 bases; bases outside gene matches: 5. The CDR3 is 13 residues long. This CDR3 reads CSATPAGGETQYF. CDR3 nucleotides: TGCAGTGCTACGCCAGCGGGGGGTGAGACCCAGTACTTC.

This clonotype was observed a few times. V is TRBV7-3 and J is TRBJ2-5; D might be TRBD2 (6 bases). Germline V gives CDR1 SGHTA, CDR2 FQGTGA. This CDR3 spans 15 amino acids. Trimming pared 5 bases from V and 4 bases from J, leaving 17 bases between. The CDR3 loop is CASSDLGAGPETQYF. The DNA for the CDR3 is TGTGCCAGCAGCGACTTAGGCGCGGGGCCAGAGACCCAGTACTTC.

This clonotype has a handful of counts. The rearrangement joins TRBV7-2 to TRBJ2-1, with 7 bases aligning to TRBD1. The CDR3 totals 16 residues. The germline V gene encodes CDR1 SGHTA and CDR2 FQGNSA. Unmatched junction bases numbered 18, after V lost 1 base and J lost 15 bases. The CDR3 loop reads CASSLDGPGQRSGRFF. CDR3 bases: TGTGCCAGCAGCTTAGACGGGCCGGGACAGAGATCTGGTCGGTTCTTC.

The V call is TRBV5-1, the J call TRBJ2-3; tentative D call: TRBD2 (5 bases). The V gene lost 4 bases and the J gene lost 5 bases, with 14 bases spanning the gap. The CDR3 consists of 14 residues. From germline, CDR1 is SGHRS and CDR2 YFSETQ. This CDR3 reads CASSRGPRGDTQYF. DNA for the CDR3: TGCGCCAGCAGCAGAGGACCACGGGGAGATACGCAGTATTTT.